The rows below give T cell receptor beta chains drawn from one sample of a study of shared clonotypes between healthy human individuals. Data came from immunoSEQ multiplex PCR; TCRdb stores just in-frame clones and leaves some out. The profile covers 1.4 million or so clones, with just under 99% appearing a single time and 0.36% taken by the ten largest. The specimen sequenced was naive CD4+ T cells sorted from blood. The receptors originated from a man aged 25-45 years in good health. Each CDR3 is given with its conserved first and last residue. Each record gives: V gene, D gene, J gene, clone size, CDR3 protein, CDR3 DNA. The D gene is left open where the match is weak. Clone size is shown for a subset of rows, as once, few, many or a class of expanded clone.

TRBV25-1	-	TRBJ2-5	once	CASSASGSGQETQYF	TGTGCCAGCAGTGCGTCAGGCTCCGGGCAAGAGACCCAGTACTTC
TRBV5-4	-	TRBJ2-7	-	CASSRHNYEQYF	TGTGCCAGCAGCCGACACAACTACGAGCAGTACTTC
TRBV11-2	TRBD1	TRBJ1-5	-	CASSRTGDQPQHF	TGTGCCAGCAGCAGGACAGGGGATCAGCCCCAGCATTTT
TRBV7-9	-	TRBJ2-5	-	CASSLELVEETQYF	TGTGCCAGCAGCTTAGAACTAGTAGAAGAGACCCAGTACTTC
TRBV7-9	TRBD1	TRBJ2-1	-	CASSATGVGQFF	TGTGCCAGCAGCGCCACAGGGGTGGGGCAGTTCTTC
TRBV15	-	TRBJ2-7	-	CATSSRYSYEQYF	TGTGCCACCAGCAGTAGGTACTCCTACGAGCAGTACTTC
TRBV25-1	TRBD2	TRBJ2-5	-	CASSFGTSGTETQYF	TGTGCCAGCAGCTTCGGGACTAGCGGGACAGAGACCCAGTACTTC
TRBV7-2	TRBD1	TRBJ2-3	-	CASSFGQGGDTQYF	TGTGCCAGCAGCTTTGGACAGGGTGGAGATACGCAGTATTTT
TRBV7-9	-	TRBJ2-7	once	CASSPLSFQQYF	TGTGCCAGCAGCCCCCTCTCTTTTCAGCAGTACTTC
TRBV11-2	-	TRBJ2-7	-	CASSLSRDNFYEQYF	TGTGCCAGCAGCTTATCCCGGGACAATTTCTACGAGCAGTACTTC
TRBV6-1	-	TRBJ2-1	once	CASSKTFSYEQFF	TGTGCCAGCAGTAAGACTTTTAGCTATGAGCAGTTCTTC
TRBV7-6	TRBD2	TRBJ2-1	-	CASSLGPRTSGRAYPGEQFF	TGTGCCAGCAGCTTGGGACCTAGGACTAGCGGGAGGGCCTATCCAGGCGAGCAGTTCTTC
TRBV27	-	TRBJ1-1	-	CASSPSTQPNTEAFF	TGTGCCAGCAGTCCTTCCACTCAACCGAACACTGAAGCTTTCTTT
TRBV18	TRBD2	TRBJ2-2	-	CASSPPGTSGSNGELFF	TGTGCCAGCTCACCACCCGGGACTAGCGGGAGTAACGGGGAGCTGTTTTTT
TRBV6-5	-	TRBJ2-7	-	CASKSGAISYEQYF	TGTGCCAGCAAGTCAGGGGCCATATCCTACGAGCAGTACTTC
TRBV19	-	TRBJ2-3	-	CASRMAGQNTDTQYF	TGTGCCAGTAGAATGGCCGGACAGAACACAGATACGCAGTATTTT
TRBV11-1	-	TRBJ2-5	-	CASSLTAVGETQYF	TGTGCCAGCAGCTTAACCGCCGTGGGGGAGACCCAGTACTTC
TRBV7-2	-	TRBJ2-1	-	CASSPPFNEQFF	TGTGCCAGCAGCCCCCCCTTTAATGAGCAGTTCTTC
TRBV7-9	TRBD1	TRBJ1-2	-	CASSSGQIILSYTF	TGTGCCAGCAGCTCGGGACAGATAATTTTGAGCTACACCTTC
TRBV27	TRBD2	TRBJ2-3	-	CTSSGRAFSTDTQYF	TGTACAAGTAGCGGGAGGGCCTTTAGTACAGATACGCAGTATTTT
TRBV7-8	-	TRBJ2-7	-	CASSFEALRGSYEQYF	TGTGCCAGCAGCTTTGAGGCCTTGCGGGGTTCCTACGAGCAGTACTTC
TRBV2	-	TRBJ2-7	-	CASSLYPSYEQYF	TGTGCCAGCAGTCTCTACCCTTCCTACGAGCAGTACTTC
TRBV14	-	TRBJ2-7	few	CASSQDQGRRAAYF	TGTGCCAGCAGCCAAGATCAAGGCCGAAGGGCGGCGTACTTC
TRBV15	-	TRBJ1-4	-	CATSREGGHNEKLFF	TGTGCCACCAGCAGAGAAGGGGGACACAATGAAAAACTGTTTTTT
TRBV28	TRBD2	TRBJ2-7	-	CASTPRTSGSYEQYF	TGTGCCAGCACCCCGAGGACTAGCGGGAGCTACGAGCAGTACTTC